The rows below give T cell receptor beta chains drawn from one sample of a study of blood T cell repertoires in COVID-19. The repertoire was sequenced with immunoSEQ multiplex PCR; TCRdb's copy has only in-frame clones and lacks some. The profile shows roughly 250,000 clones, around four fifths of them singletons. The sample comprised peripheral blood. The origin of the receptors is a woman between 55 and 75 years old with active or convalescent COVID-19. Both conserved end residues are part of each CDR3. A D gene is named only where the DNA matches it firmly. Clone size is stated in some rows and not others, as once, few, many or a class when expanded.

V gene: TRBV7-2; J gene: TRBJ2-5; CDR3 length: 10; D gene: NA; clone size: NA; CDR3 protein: CASGAETQYF; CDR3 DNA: TGTGCCAGCGGGGCAGAGACCCAGTACTTC
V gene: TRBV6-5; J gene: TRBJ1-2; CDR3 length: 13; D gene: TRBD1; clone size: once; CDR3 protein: CASKRPGGHGYTF; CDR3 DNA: TGTGCCAGTAAGCGACCAGGGGGCCATGGCTACACCTTC
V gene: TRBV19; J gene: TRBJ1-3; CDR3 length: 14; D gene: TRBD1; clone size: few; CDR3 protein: CASSADRAGNTIYF; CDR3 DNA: TGTGCCAGTAGTGCCGACAGGGCTGGAAACACCATATATTTT
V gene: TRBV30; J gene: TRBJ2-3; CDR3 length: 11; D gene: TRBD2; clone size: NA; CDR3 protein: CAWNGGGSQYF; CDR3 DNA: TGTGCCTGGAATGGGGGGGGTTCGCAGTATTTT
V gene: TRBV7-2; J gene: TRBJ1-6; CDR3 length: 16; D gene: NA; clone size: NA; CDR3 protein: CASSLSGGTYNSPLHF; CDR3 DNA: TGTGCCAGCAGCTTATCCGGGGGAACCTATAATTCACCCCTCCACTTT
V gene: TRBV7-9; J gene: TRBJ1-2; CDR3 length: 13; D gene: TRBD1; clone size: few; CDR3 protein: CASSLIGGRGYTF; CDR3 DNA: TGTGCCAGCAGCTTGATAGGGGGCCGTGGCTACACCTTC
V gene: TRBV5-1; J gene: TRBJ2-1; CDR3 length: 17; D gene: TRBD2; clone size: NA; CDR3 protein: CASSLVTHLAGYNEQFF; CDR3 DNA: TGCGCCAGCAGCTTGGTTACCCACCTAGCGGGATACAATGAGCAGTTCTTC
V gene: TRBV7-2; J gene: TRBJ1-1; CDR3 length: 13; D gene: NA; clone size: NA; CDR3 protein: CASSLVRGTEAFF; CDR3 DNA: TGTGCCAGCAGCTTAGTGCGGGGTACTGAAGCTTTCTTT
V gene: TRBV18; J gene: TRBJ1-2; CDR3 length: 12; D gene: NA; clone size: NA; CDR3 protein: CASSLNRGGYTF; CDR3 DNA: TGTGCCAGCTCACTGAATAGGGGTGGCTACACCTTC
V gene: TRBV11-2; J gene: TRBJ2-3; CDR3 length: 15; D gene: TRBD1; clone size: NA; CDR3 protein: CASTVRTGGTDTQYF; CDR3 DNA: TGTGCCAGCACCGTAAGGACAGGGGGCACAGATACGCAGTATTTT
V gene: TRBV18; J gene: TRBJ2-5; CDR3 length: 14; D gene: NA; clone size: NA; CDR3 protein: CASSPVPYQETQYF; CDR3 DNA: TGTGCCAGCTCACCAGTGCCCTATCAAGAGACCCAGTACTTC
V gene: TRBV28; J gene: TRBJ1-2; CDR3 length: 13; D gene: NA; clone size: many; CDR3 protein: CAILGGIPIGYTF; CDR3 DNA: TGTGCCATCCTCGGGGGGATCCCTATAGGCTACACCTTC
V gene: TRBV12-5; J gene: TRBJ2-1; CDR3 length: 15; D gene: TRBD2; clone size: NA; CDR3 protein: CASGSPGGPYNEQFF; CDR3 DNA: TGTGCTAGTGGTTCCCCGGGAGGGCCCTACAATGAGCAGTTCTTC
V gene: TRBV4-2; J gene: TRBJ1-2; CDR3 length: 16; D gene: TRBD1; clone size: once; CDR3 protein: CASSPSVTGDDYGYTF; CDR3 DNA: TGTGCCAGCAGCCCAAGCGTCACAGGGGATGACTATGGCTACACCTTC
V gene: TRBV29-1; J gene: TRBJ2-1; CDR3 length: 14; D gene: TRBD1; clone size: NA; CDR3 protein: CSVGRQGGSNEQFF; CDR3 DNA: TGCAGCGTGGGGAGACAGGGGGGATCCAATGAGCAGTTCTTC
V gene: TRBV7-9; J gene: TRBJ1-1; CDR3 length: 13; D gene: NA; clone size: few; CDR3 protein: CASRVGGETEAFF; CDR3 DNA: TGTGCCAGCAGGGTGGGGGGAGAAACTGAAGCTTTCTTT
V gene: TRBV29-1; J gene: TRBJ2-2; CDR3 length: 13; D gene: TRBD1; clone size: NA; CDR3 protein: CSVSQGASGELFF; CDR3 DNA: TGCAGCGTCTCACAGGGGGCGTCCGGGGAGCTGTTTTTT
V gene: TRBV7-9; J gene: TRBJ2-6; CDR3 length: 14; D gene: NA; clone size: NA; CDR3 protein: CASSNRTGANVLTF; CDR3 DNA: TGTGCCAGCAGCAACCGGACAGGGGCCAACGTCCTGACTTTC
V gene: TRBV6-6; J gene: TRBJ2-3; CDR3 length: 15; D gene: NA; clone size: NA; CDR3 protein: CASSYWEVGTDTQYF; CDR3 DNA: TGTGCCAGCAGTTACTGGGAGGTTGGTACAGATACGCAGTATTTT
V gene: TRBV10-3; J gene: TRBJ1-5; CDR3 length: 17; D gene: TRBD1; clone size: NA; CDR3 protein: CAISESYSGGPNQPQHF; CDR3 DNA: TGTGCCATCAGTGAGTCGTATTCAGGGGGTCCCAATCAGCCCCAGCATTTT
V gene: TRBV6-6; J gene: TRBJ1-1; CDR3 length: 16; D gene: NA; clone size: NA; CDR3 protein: CASRRYRDTLNTEAFF; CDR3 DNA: TGTGCCAGCAGACGGTATAGGGACACCCTGAACACTGAAGCTTTCTTT
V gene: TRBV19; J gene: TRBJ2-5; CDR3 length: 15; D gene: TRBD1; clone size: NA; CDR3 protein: CASSPSTGSQETQYF; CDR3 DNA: TGTGCCAGTAGTCCCTCGACAGGGTCCCAAGAGACCCAGTACTTC
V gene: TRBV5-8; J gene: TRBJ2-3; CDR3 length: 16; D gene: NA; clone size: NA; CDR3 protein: CASSLMVGEGTDTQYF; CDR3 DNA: TGTGCCAGCAGCTTGATGGTCGGGGAGGGCACAGATACGCAGTATTTT
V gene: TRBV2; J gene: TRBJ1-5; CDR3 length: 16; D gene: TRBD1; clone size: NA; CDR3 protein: CASSEGGQGWGQPQHF; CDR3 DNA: TGTGCCAGCAGTGAAGGTGGACAGGGATGGGGTCAGCCCCAGCATTTT
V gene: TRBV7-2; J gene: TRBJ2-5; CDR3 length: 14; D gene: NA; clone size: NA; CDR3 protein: CASSLGSGGETQYF; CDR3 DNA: TGTGCCAGCAGCTTAGGGTCCGGGGGAGAGACCCAGTACTTC
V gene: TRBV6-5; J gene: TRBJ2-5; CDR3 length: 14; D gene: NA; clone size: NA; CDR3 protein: CASSKTRLQETQYF; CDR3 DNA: TGTGCCAGCAGTAAGACTAGGCTGCAAGAGACCCAGTACTTC
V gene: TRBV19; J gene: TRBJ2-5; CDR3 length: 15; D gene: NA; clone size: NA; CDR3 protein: CASSISSEQGNKVYF; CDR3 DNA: TGTGCCAGTAGTATCTCCTCCGAGCAGGGTAACAAGGTGTACTTC
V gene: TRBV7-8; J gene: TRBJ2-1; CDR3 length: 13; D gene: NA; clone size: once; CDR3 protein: CASSLWTQNEQFF; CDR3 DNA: TGTGCCAGCAGCCTTTGGACTCAGAATGAGCAGTTCTTC
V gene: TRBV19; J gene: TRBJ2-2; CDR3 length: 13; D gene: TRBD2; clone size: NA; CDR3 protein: CASSSRTSRELFF; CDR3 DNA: TGTGCCAGTAGTTCTCGGACTAGCCGGGAGCTGTTTTTT
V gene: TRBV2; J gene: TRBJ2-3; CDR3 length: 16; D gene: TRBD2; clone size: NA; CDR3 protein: CASTRWSGGATDTQYF; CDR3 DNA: TGTGCCAGCACCCGGTGGAGCGGGGGGGCAACAGATACGCAGTATTTT
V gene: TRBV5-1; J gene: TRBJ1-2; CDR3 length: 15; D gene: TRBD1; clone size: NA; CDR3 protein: CASSLATGGNYGYTF; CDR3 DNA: TGCGCCAGCAGCTTGGCCACAGGGGGTAACTATGGCTACACCTTC
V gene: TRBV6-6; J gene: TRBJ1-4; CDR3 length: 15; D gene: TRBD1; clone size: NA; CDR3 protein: CASLRDSSTNEKLFF; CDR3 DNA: TGTGCCAGCCTGAGGGACAGCTCAACTAATGAAAAACTGTTTTTT
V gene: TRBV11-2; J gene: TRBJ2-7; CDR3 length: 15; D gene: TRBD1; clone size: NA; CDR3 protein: CASSPRQGNPYEQYF; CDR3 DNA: TGTGCCAGCAGCCCGCGACAGGGCAATCCCTACGAGCAGTACTTC
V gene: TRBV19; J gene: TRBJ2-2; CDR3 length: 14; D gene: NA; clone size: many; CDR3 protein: CASSIRDTLGELFF; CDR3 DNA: TGTGCCAGTAGTATTCGGGACACCCTAGGGGAGCTGTTTTTT
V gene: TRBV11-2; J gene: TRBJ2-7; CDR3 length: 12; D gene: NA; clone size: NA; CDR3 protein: CASSSQGYEQYF; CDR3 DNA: TGTGCCAGCAGCTCGCAGGGCTACGAGCAGTACTTC
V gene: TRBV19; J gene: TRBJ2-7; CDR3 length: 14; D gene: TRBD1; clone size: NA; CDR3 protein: CASSRTGTGYEQYF; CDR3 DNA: TGTGCCAGTAGTAGGACCGGGACAGGATACGAGCAGTACTTC
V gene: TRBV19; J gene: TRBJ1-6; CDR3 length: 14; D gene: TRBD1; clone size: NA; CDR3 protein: CASSIGDREAPLHF; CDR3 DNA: TGTGCCAGTAGTATAGGGGACAGGGAGGCACCCCTCCACTTT
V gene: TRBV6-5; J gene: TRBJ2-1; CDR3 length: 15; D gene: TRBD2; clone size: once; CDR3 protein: CASSRLAGVDNEQFF; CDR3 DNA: TGTGCCAGCAGCAGACTAGCGGGAGTGGACAATGAGCAGTTCTTC
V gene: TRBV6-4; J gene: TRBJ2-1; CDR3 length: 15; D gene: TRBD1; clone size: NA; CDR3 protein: CASSEWQGANNEQFF; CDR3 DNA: TGTGCCAGCAGTGAGTGGCAGGGGGCTAACAATGAGCAGTTCTTC
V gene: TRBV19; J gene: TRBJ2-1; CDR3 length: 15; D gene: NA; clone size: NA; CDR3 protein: CASSSGTSLYNEQFF; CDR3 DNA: TGTGCCTCATCATCGGGGACATCCCTCTACAATGAGCAGTTCTTC
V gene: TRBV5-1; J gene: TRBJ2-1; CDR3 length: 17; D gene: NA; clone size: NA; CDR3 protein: CASRQSLTGLQSNEQFF; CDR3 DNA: TGCGCCAGCAGGCAAAGCTTAACAGGGCTACAGTCGAATGAGCAGTTCTTC
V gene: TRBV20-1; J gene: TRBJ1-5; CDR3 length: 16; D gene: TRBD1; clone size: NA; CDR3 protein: CSASPGQGPSNQPQHF; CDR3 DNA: TGCAGTGCTAGTCCGGGACAGGGGCCAAGCAATCAGCCCCAGCATTTT
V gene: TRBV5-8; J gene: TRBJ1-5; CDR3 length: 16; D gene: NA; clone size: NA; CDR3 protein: CASSRIGGGINQPQHF; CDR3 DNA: TGTGCCAGCAGCCGGATCGGAGGTGGGATCAATCAGCCCCAGCATTTT
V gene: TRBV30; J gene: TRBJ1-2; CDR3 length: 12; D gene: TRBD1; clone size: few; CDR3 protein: CAVVTGVSGYTF; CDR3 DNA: TGTGCCGTAGTAACAGGGGTTAGTGGCTACACCTTC
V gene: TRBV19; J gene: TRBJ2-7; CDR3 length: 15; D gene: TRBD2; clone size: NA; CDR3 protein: CASSSSGSRAYEQYF; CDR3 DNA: TGTGCCAGTAGTTCTAGCGGGAGTCGTGCCTACGAGCAGTACTTC
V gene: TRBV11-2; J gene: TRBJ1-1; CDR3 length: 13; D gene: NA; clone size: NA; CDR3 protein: CASSPRSGTEAFF; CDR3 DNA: TGTGCCAGCAGTCCGCGATCGGGCACTGAAGCTTTCTTT
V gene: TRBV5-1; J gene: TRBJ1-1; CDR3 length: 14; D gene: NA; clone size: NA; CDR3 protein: CASSLNQGGTEAFF; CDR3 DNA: TGCGCCAGCAGCTTAAATCAGGGAGGCACTGAAGCTTTCTTT
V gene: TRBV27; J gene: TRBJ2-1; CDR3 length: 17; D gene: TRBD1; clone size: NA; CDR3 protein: CASRPGARDRGWSEQFF; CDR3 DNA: TGTGCCAGCAGACCAGGGGCCCGGGACAGGGGTTGGAGTGAGCAGTTCTTC
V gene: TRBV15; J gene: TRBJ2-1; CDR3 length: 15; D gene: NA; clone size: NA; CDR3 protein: CATSRDLAAYNEQFF; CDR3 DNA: TGTGCCACCAGCAGAGATCTGGCGGCCTACAATGAGCAGTTCTTC
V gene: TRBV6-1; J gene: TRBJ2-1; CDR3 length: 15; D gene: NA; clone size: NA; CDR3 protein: CASSDPRGFRTEQFF; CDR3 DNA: TGTGCCAGCAGTGACCCTAGGGGGTTTCGAACTGAGCAGTTCTTC
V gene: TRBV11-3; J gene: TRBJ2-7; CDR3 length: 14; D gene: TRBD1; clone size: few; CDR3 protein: CASSFQGAIYEQYF; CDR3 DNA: TGTGCCAGCAGCTTCCAGGGGGCAATCTACGAGCAGTACTTC
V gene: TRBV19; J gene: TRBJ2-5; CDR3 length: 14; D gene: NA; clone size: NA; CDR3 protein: CASSFRGGQETQYF; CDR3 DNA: TGTGCCAGTAGTTTCAGGGGAGGGCAAGAGACCCAGTACTTC
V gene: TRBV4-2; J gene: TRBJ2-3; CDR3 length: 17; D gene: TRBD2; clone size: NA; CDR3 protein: CASSRAGGTRGTDTQYF; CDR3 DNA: TGTGCCAGCAGTCGAGCGGGAGGGACTCGAGGCACAGATACGCAGTATTTT
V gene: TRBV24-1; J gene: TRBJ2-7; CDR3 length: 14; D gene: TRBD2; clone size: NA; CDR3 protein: CATSESGSRDEQYF; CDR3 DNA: TGTGCCACCAGTGAAAGCGGGAGTCGCGACGAGCAGTACTTC
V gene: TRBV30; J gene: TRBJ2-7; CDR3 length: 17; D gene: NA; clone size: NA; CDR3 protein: CAWSNLVGAQTDYEQYF; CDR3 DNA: TGTGCCTGGAGTAACCTCGTAGGGGCACAGACAGACTACGAGCAGTACTTC
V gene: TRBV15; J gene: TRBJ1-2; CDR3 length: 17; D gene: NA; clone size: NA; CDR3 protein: CATSRGPQGDLGYGYTF; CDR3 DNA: TGTGCCACCAGCAGAGGTCCCCAAGGGGATTTAGGCTATGGCTACACCTTC
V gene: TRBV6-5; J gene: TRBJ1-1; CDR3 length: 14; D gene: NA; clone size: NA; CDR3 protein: CASRTGTMNTEAFF; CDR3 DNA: TGTGCCAGCAGGACGGGGACTATGAACACTGAAGCTTTCTTT
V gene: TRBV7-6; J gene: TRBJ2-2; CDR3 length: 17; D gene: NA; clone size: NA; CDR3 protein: CASSPQGRGKNTGELFF; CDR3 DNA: TGTGCCAGCAGCCCTCAGGGGCGGGGGAAAAACACCGGGGAGCTGTTTTTT